A single sample gave rise to the 29 T cell receptor beta chains below, sequenced in a study of regulatory T cells in long-lasting Graves disease (dated by TCRdb to the early 2020s). The meaning of the sample's time point label: newly diagnosed GD, antithyroid drugs for less than 3 months. For both TCR sequencing and RNA sequencing, RNA was extracted from PBMCs using TRIzol. Library generation was performed with multiplex PCR. The sample was run on an Illumina HiSeq 4000. iRepertoire HTBI primers and Arm-PCR amplification of CDR3 regions were used to construct TCR beta libraries. TCRdb handled the public reads itself, with Q25 trimming in fastp and clone calling in MiXCR, and kept productive beta chains. A single entry per CDR3 protein holds the most common genes and DNA from its merged rows. In this sample the table shows 510,000 or so distinct CDR3 sequences, approximately 12% of which occur a single time. The ten biggest clones cover roughly 8.9% of the sample.

The data were also submitted as part of a second study, on T cells in Graves' hyperthyroidism and ophthalmopathy.

Sequenced here: peripheral blood mononuclear cells (PBMCs), sampled at new diagnosis, from a patient treated with antithyroid drugs. The receptors here all came from a woman in her twenties or thirties with Graves disease. Donor details come from another sample of the same person, matched by shared clones.

This clonotype was seen at least ten times. In DNA, the CDR3 is TGTGCCACCGTTTACGGGGGCTCTCAAGATACGCAGTATTTT. As protein: CATVYGGSQDTQYF. V gene TRBV28 combines with J gene TRBJ2-3; D tentatively reads TRBD1 or TRBD2 (6 bases each). Trimming stripped 10 bases from V and 5 bases from J, with 19 bases between. Germline-derived CDR1 and CDR2 are MDHEN and SYDVKM. The CDR3 contains 14 residues.

This clonotype was observed at least ten times. V is TRBV28 and J is TRBJ2-5, with 9 positions matching TRBD2. The CDR3 runs 14 residues. V lost 8 bases and J lost 4; bases outside the gene matches: 8. CDR1 MDHEN and CDR2 SYDVKM come from the germline V gene. CDR3 DNA: TGTGCCAGCGGCGGGGGGGTACTCGGAGAGACCCAGTACTTC. Protein product: CASGGGVLGETQYF.

In its sample, this clonotype was seen many times. Here the CDR3 reads CASSLVGGAYNEQFF. The CDR3, as DNA: TGTGCCAGCAGCTTAGTGGGGGGGGCCTACAATGAGCAGTTCTTC. The rearrangement uses TRBV11-2 and TRBJ2-1; 7 bases are a match to TRBD2. This CDR3 spans 15 amino acids. V lost 1 base, J lost 2 bases, and 2 bases stayed unmatched. The germline V gene has CDR1 SGHAT and CDR2 FQNNGV.

Of note for this clonotype: With a much larger clone just one base away, this may be a read error. CDR3 loop: CASSEATGGSGEAFF. The CDR3 nucleotides read TGTGCCAGCAGTGAAGCGACAGGGGGCAGCGGTGAAGCTTTCTTT. The rearrangement joins TRBV2 to TRBJ1-1, with 10 bases identical to TRBD1. CDR3 length: 15 amino acids. J was trimmed by 7 bases and V by 0 bases; bases with no gene match: 5. Germline-derived CDR1 and CDR2 are SNHLY and FYNNEI.

In DNA form, the CDR3 reads TGTGCCAGCAGCCAAAGTTCGCTTAATCAGCCCCAGCATTTT. As protein: CASSQSSLNQPQHF. V and J are TRBV3-1 and TRBJ1-5; D remains ambiguous. Trimming shortened V by 2 bases and J by 4 bases, and 9 bases separated the two germline ends. The CDR3 covers 14 residues. CDR1 LGHDT and CDR2 YNNKEL come from the germline V gene (reference sequence).

Points on this clonotype: A far larger clone is one nucleotide away, so this likely arose from a read error. This chain links TRBV12-3 or TRBV12-4 with TRBJ2-1; TRBD2 matches at 10 bases. V trimming: 6 bases; J trimming: 10 bases; junction bases outside the gene matches: 9. This CDR3 is 14 amino acids long. CDR3 sequence: CASSHSGRNHEQFF. The CDR3 nucleotides read TGTGCCAGCAGCCATAGCGGGAGGAACCACGAGCAGTTCTTC.

At least ten counts were recorded for this clonotype. V is TRBV5-6 and J is TRBJ1-6, with 7 positions matching TRBD1. J lost 10 bases, V lost 4 bases, and 5 bases had no gene match. This CDR3 has 13 residues. Germline CDR1 reads SGHDT; CDR2 reads YYEEEE. The CDR3 loop reads CASSDGTESPLHF. As DNA, the CDR3 is TGTGCCAGCAGCGATGGGACAGAGTCACCCCTCCACTTT.

The chain employs TRBV7-9 and TRBJ1-6; D is unresolved. Trimming took 3 bases from V and 8 from J, leaving 5 bases between them. Germline loops: CDR1 SEHNR, CDR2 FQNEAQ (reference sequence). The length of the CDR3 is 12 residues. The CDR3 DNA is TGTGCCAGCAGCTTGACCGATTCACCCCTCCACTTT. This translates into CASSLTDSPLHF.

A note on this clonotype: Just one base apart from a much larger clone, this may be a read error. This chain links TRBV28 with TRBJ1-2, with D possibly TRBD1 on 5 matching bases. CDR3 length: 13 residues. Germline V gene data show CDR1 as MDHEN and CDR2 as SYDVKM. Trimming took off 3 bases at V and 4 bases at J, with 9 bases between the two ends. The CDR3 region is CASSLTVIYGYTF. CDR3 DNA sequence: TGTGCCAGCAGTTTGACAGTTATCTATGGCTACACCTTC.

This clonotype was found a few times. The chain uses TRBV29-1 and TRBJ2-1; 14 nucleotides match TRBD2. Germline-derived CDR1 and CDR2 are SQVTM and ANQGSEA. The CDR3 sequence is 17 residues long. V shed 6 bases and J 2 bases; nucleotides not matched to a gene: 9. The CDR3 sequence is CSVAGTSGRSPYNEQFF. CDR3 nucleotide sequence: TGCAGCGTCGCTGGGACTAGCGGGAGAAGCCCCTACAATGAGCAGTTCTTC.

This clonotype has a handful of counts. The chain combines TRBV10-3 with TRBJ2-1; D is uncertain. Trimming cost V 3 bases and J 0 bases, with 15 bases left between them. CDR3 length: 17 amino acids. Germline V gives CDR1 ENHRY, CDR2 SYGVKD. The CDR3 region is CAISDPVGISSYNEQFF. CDR3 sequence (DNA): TGTGCCATCAGTGATCCCGTGGGGATAAGCTCCTACAATGAGCAGTTCTTC.

The chain is built from TRBV19 and TRBJ2-1; 14 bases map to TRBD2. The CDR3 runs 17 residues. The V segment lost 4 bases and the J segment 5 bases; nucleotides outside the gene matches: 7. Germline CDR1 and CDR2: LNHDA and SQIVND (reference sequence). In DNA form, the CDR3 reads TGTGCCAGTAGTAAAAACCGGGGACTAGCGGGAGACAATGAGCAGTTCTTC. Its protein is CASSKNRGLAGDNEQFF.

This sequence joins TRBV6-5 and TRBJ1-2; 9 bases map to TRBD1. CDR1 and CDR2 (germline): MNHEY, SVGAGI. V shed 0 bases, J shed 3 bases, and the junction held 2 bases outside the gene matches. The CDR3 runs 15 residues. DNA of the CDR3: TGTGCCAGCAGTTACTCGGGACAGGGATACTATGGCTACACCTTC. Protein product: CASSYSGQGYYGYTF.

The chain uses TRBV28 and TRBJ2-7; 7 nucleotides align to TRBD1. In germline, CDR1 is MDHEN, CDR2 SYDVKM. The CDR3 covers 14 residues. J gave up 3 bases and V 3 bases, and 5 bases lay outside the gene matches. The CDR3 is CASSLVGTDYEQYF. CDR3 nucleotides: TGTGCCAGCAGTTTGGTGGGGACAGACTACGAGCAGTACTTC.

The chain combines TRBV5-8 with TRBJ1-2, with TRBD1 as a possible D gene (5 bases). Germline V CDR1 and CDR2: SGHTS, YDEGEE. This CDR3 is built from 13 residues. V lost 4 bases and J lost 8, with 15 bases in between. The chain's CDR3 is CASSVSGMQGYTF. Here the CDR3 DNA reads TGTGCCAGCAGCGTCTCAGGGATGCAGGGCTACACCTTC.

This clonotype was seen ten or more times. The V call is TRBV14, the J call TRBJ1-3; D might be TRBD1 (5 bases). Trimming pared 0 bases from V and 3 bases from J, leaving 18 bases between. Per germline, CDR1 SGHDN and CDR2 FVKESK. The CDR3 spans 18 residues. CDR3 amino acids: CASSQDPRGGAFGNTIYF. CDR3 bases: TGTGCCAGCAGCCAAGACCCCCGGGGAGGGGCATTTGGAAACACCATATATTTT.

In its sample, this clonotype was seen many times. The chain combines TRBV12-3 or TRBV12-4 with TRBJ1-2; 8 bases agree with TRBD1. V dropped 3 bases and J dropped 6; count of bases not matched to a gene: 9. The CDR3 runs 15 residues. The CDR3: CASSLKAGGLHGYTF. The CDR3 DNA sequence: TGTGCCAGCAGTTTGAAGGCAGGGGGCCTGCATGGCTACACCTTC.

This clonotype has a handful of counts. The chain recombines TRBV29-1 with TRBJ1-4; D gene uncertain. Trimming took 1 base from V and 7 from J, leaving 13 bases between them. Germline V CDR1 and CDR2: SQVTM, ANQGSEA. The CDR3 is 14 residues long. In DNA, the CDR3 is TGCAGCGTTGAAGCCCCCGGAGAGGGTGAAAAACTGTTTTTT. Protein product: CSVEAPGEGEKLFF.

This rearrangement joins TRBV4-3 to TRBJ2-1; D gene uncertain. This CDR3 contains 13 residues. V was cut by 1 base and J by 6 bases, with 7 bases left in between. Germline assignment: CDR1 LGHNA and CDR2 YSLEER. CDR3 region: CASSQVRANEQFF. The DNA of the CDR3 is TGCGCCAGCAGCCAAGTCCGGGCCAATGAGCAGTTCTTC.

This clonotype was observed at least ten times. This chain uses TRBV3-1 with TRBJ2-1, with 11 bases aligning to TRBD2. The V gene's germline CDR1 is LGHDT and CDR2 YNNKEL (reference sequence). This CDR3 is built from 15 residues. Losses at the gene ends were 4 bases for V and 6 bases for J; bases not matched to a gene: 5. The CDR3 bases are TGTGCCAGCAGCCGAAGGGGGACTAGCGGCAATGAGCAGTTCTTC. This translates into CASSRRGTSGNEQFF.

The chain couples TRBV30 to TRBJ1-5, with D possibly TRBD1 on 5 matching bases. CDR1 and CDR2 (germline): GTSNPN, SVGIG (reference sequence). This CDR3 has 16 residues. V was trimmed by 1 base and J by 2 bases, leaving 15 bases between them. The chain's CDR3 is CAWSAREGGGNQPQHF. CDR3 DNA sequence: TGTGCCTGGAGTGCCCGGGAAGGAGGGGGCAATCAGCCCCAGCATTTT.

Only a few counts were recorded for this clonotype. A clone one base away is much larger, so this may be a read error. The chain carries TRBV20-1 and TRBJ2-1; 9 bases are shared with TRBD2. The V segment lost 6 bases and the J segment 2 bases; nucleotides outside the gene matches: 14. Germline CDR1 is DFQATT and CDR2 is SNEGSKA (reference sequence). The CDR3 is made up of 17 amino acids. CDR3 nucleotides: TGCAGTGCCAAACCCTACTTAGCGGGAGCCCCCTACAATGAGCAGTTCTTC. As protein: CSAKPYLAGAPYNEQFF.

The chain is built from TRBV5-6 and TRBJ2-1; 7 nucleotides align to TRBD2. The CDR3 runs 13 residues. The germline V gene has CDR1 SGHDT and CDR2 YYEEEE. V gave up 2 bases and J gave up 12 bases; unmatched junction bases: 8. CDR3 nucleotides: TGTGCCAGCAGCTTAAGATCTAGCGGACCGCAGTTCTTC. Translation: CASSLRSSGPQFF.

This clonotype was counted ten times or more. The chain couples TRBV28 to TRBJ1-2; TRBD1 is a possible D gene (5 bases). Germline V CDR1 and CDR2: MDHEN, SYDVKM. The CDR3 is made up of 14 amino acids. V was pared by 5 bases and J by 6 bases, with 16 bases between. The CDR3 loop reads CASSQGLSAHGYTF. The CDR3 DNA reads TGTGCCAGCAGTCAGGGACTTTCAGCTCATGGCTACACCTTC.

This clonotype showed up just a few times. The chain carries TRBV25-1 and TRBJ2-3; no firm D call. Germline CDR1 MGHDK, CDR2 SYGVNS. The CDR3 has 13 amino acids. V lost 4 bases, J lost 3 bases, and 8 bases lay in between. The CDR3 loop is CASSVVGTDTQYF. The CDR3 bases are TGTGCCAGCAGTGTGGTTGGGACAGATACGCAGTATTTT.

There are many counts of this clonotype. This sequence joins TRBV20-1 and TRBJ1-1; the D gene is possibly TRBD1 (5 bases). From germline, CDR1 is DFQATT and CDR2 SNEGSKA (reference sequence). The CDR3 extends over 14 amino acids. With 8 bases removed from V and 4 bases from J, the gap between germline ends came to 20 bases. The CDR3 is CSLPGVGAVTEAFF. The DNA of the CDR3 is TGCAGTCTTCCGGGGGTTGGAGCGGTCACTGAAGCTTTCTTT.

There are many counts of this clonotype. The CDR3 here is CASSVTETQYF. CDR3 coding DNA: TGTGCCAGCAGCGTCACAGAGACCCAGTACTTC. The J gene is TRBJ2-5, the V gene TRBV11-2; D is uncertain. Trimming took 5 bases from V and 4 from J, leaving 5 bases between them. The CDR3 totals 11 residues. Germline V gene sequence: CDR1 SGHAT, CDR2 FQNNGV.

The sample holds many counts of this clonotype. V and J are TRBV7-9 and TRBJ2-1, with D tentatively TRBD2 (6 bases). V shed 5 bases and J shed 0 bases, with 14 bases lying between them. Germline-derived CDR1 and CDR2 are SEHNR and FQNEAQ (reference sequence). CDR3 size: 16 residues. The CDR3 bases are TGTGCCAGCAGCCCACCCGGGACTTCCTCCTACAATGAGCAGTTCTTC. Its protein is CASSPPGTSSYNEQFF.

This chain uses TRBV20-1 with TRBJ2-1; D might be TRBD1 or TRBD2, each matching 5 bases. The germline V gene has CDR1 DFQATT and CDR2 SNEGSKA (reference sequence). The CDR3 is made up of 14 amino acids. V was shortened by 3 bases and J by 4 bases, with 13 bases between the two germline ends. The CDR3 loop is CSARGEIRYNEQFF. Here the CDR3 DNA reads TGCAGTGCTAGGGGGGAAATCCGGTACAATGAGCAGTTCTTC.